The next 7 T cell receptor beta chains were all read from a single sample in a study of low-dose radiotherapy and immunotherapy resistance in tumors. First-strand cDNA relied on TRAV- and TRBV-specific primers spanning alpha and beta chains. Over roughly 19 PCR cycles, TCRs were amplified from a constant-region primer and V-primer adapter. TCRdb reanalysed the reads using MiXCR and keeps one entry per CDR3 protein. The sample gives over 9,500 distinct CDR3 sequences, approximately 51% of which show up once; over 7% is in the top ten. The receptors derive from a human donor with advanced metastatic prostate, ovarian, gallbladder or colorectal cancer (not recorded which). This table probably holds off-target reads from a library built for another chain.

The DNA for the CDR3 is TGTGCCATCAGTGCAGGGGGCGGTCTCTACGAGCAGTACTTC. Translated, it gives CAISAGGGLYEQYF. The chain uses TRBV10-3 and TRBJ2-7, with TRBD1 matching 8 bases. With 4 bases clipped from V and 3 bases from J, the junction kept 5 bases outside the gene matches. This CDR3 region has 14 residues. Germline V gene lookup returns CDR1 ENHRY and CDR2 SYGVKD.

The V gene is TRBV7-6, the J gene TRBJ2-7, with 8 bases that match TRBD1. The CDR3 totals 18 residues. Trimming took 5 bases from V and 6 from J; bases not matched to a gene: 21. CDR1 is SGHVS, CDR2 FNYEAQ, per germline. The DNA for the CDR3 is TGTGCCAGCAGCCAACTGGGAGGCCGGGCCAGGGGGCCCAGCGAGCAGTACTTC. Translated, it gives CASSQLGGRARGPSEQYF.

This clonotype showed up just a few times. The rearrangement joins TRBV24-1 to TRBJ2-3; a possible D gene is TRBD1 (5 bases). Trimming took 0 bases from V and 6 from J, leaving 9 bases between them. The CDR3 totals 14 residues. CDR1 is KGHDR, CDR2 SFDVKD, per germline. CDR3: CATSDLRKGDTQYF. CDR3 DNA: TGTGCCACCAGTGATTTGAGGAAGGGGGATACGCAGTATTTT.

The table lists this clonotype with a few counts. The V call is TRBV6-8, the J call TRBJ2-7; 8 nucleotides line up with TRBD1. V lost 3 bases to trimming and J lost 2 bases; unmatched junction nucleotides: 6. The CDR3 length is 15 residues. CDR1 and CDR2 (germline): MNHGY, SAAAGT. The CDR3 is CASSYSYRGTYEQYF. Here the CDR3 DNA reads TGTGCCAGCAGTTATAGTTACAGGGGGACCTACGAGCAGTACTTC.

The chain carries TRBV7-2 and TRBJ2-3, with 8 positions matching TRBD2. The CDR3 length is 14 residues. Germline assignment: CDR1 SGHTA and CDR2 FQGNSA. The J segment lost 4 bases and the V segment lost 1 base, leaving 1 base of the junction unmatched. The CDR3 here is CASSLVSGADTQYF. CDR3 sequence (DNA): TGTGCCAGCAGCTTAGTTAGCGGGGCAGATACGCAGTATTTT.

V is TRBV10-3 and J is TRBJ1-2; 9 positions match TRBD1. Germline V gene data show CDR1 as ENHRY and CDR2 as SYGVKD. V was clipped by 11 bases and J by 2 bases; unmatched bases: 12. The CDR3 loop spans 15 amino acids. DNA for the CDR3: TGTGCCTCGGCGCTCGGGGGACAGGGAAACTATGGCTACACCTTC. It is translated as CASALGGQGNYGYTF.

The V and J genes are TRBV5-1 and TRBJ2-1, with a tentative D call TRBD1 (5 bases). The CDR3 extends over 14 amino acids. In germline, CDR1 is SGHRS, CDR2 YFSETQ. With 3 bases removed from V and 7 bases from J, the gap between germline ends came to 14 bases. The CDR3 nucleotides are TGCGCCAGCAGCTACAGGTCCTTACAGAATGAGCAGTTCTTC. It encodes CASSYRSLQNEQFF.